This is a list of T cell receptor beta chains from one sample in a study of radiation and T cells in renal cell carcinoma. Clones were sequenced by immunoSEQ multiplex PCR, and TCRdb holds only the in-frame ones, with some missing. Seen here are 50,000 to 65,000 clones, approximately 80% observed once, and the top ten hold about 6.8%. Source: blood, taken from a patient whose treatment included radiotherapy and nephrectomy. These receptors were taken from a man in his 60s with renal cell carcinoma. Each CDR3 is given without its conserved first and last residue. Not every row has a clone size; where given, it reads once, few, many or a size class.

TRBJ2-1 | TRBV11-3 | 12 | - | ASSRDSLGNEQF
TRBJ2-2 | TRBV6-4 | 14 | - | ASIPGGTRLTGELF
TRBJ1-2 | TRBV7-2 | 12 | - | ASRPIQENYGYT
TRBJ2-1 | TRBV7-9 | 14 | few | ASSSKRGLATNEQF
TRBJ2-7 | TRBV7-6 | 10 | - | ASGGQNYEQY
TRBJ1-1 | TRBV27 | 10 | - | ASSFSGMEAF
TRBJ1-2 | TRBV9 | 12 | once | ASSSWTGGDGYT
TRBJ2-7 | TRBV5-6 | 12 | - | ASSWTGPSYEQY
TRBJ1-1 | TRBV11-3 | 14 | - | ASSFGQGEGKTEAF
TRBJ1-1 | TRBV19 | 12 | once | ASRGGATNTEAF
TRBJ2-7 | TRBV5-1 | 14 | - | ASSLENRGILDEQY
TRBJ2-5 | TRBV5-1 | 11 | - | ASSLGLRETQY
TRBJ2-3 | TRBV6-1 | 10 | - | ASSDPTDTQY
TRBJ1-6 | TRBV18 | 13 | once | ASSPPGGLDSPLH
TRBJ2-1 | TRBV11-3 | 10 | - | ASSYLHNEQF
TRBJ2-1 | TRBV27 | 14 | - | ASSYRTSGVLNEQF